This TCR beta chain stems from a study of molecular identifiers for immune sequencing clone quantification. Study-wide context: Naive CD8 RNA (approximately 20,000 or 100,000 cells) was divided into five aliquots, with four sequenced.

The CDR3 has 14 residues. CDR1 is MNHEY and CDR2 is SMNVEV in the germline V gene (reference sequence). V was shortened by 6 bases and J by 3 bases, with 11 bases between the two germline ends. In regard to this clonotype: Antigen specificity is unknown. The CDR3 does not close with the conserved phenylalanine or tryptophan, likely indicating a read error.

Every naive CD8 library was made from between roughly 20,000 and 1,000,000 sorted cells with 10%, 30% or 50% RNA. TCRdb used MiXCR to reprocess the PCR reads, holding one entry per CDR3 protein. The table shows approximately 100,000 distinct CDR3 sequences, with 35% to 40% occurring only once. Study-wide points: Spiked TCR RNA from one Jurkat cell reportedly showed up when mixed among some 1 million naive cells.

This TCR was recovered from a human donor in good health. Some libraries in this study had Jurkat cell RNA spiked in. The chain couples TRBV27 to TRBJ1-4; D might be TRBD1 (5 bases). The sample consisted of naive CD8+ T cells from blood, with Jurkat cell RNA spiked in. Subset in this sample: FACS-sorted CD8+CD4-CCR7+CD45RA+ naive T cells. The CDR3 sequence: CASRLLGANEKLFL. CDR3 coding DNA: TGTGCCAGCAGGTTACTGGGGGCTAATGAAAAACTGTTTTTA.